The sequence of this T cell receptor beta chain was determined in a study of T cells in Graves' hyperthyroidism and ophthalmopathy. There were TCR beta CDR3 regions amplified from RNA transcripts. The TCR CDR3 first-round RT-PCR relied on the HTBI primer set. TCRdb recomputed calls from the multiplex PCR reads with MiXCR, one row per CDR3 protein. The sample has some 500,000 distinct CDR3 sequences; around 14% are singletons. The CDR3 totals 12 residues. Per the germline V gene, CDR1 is GTSNPN and CDR2 is SVGIG (reference sequence). The V and J ends lost 2 bases and 5 bases respectively, with 10 bases between them. This clonotype was observed many times.

The receptor was derived from a woman between 18 and 30 years old with Graves' hyperthyroidism. The chain employs TRBV30 and TRBJ2-7; D not resolved. Sequenced sample: blood. CDR3 in DNA: TGTGCCTGGAGTCCCTCAGGTCACGAGCAGTACTTC. This codes for CAWSPSGHEQYF.